The 10 T cell receptor beta chains listed next were all sequenced from one sample in a study of siplizumab effects on memory and regulatory T cells. This table comes from immunoSEQ multiplex PCR, and its TCRdb copy is limited to in-frame clones, with some not included. The profile shows about 100,000 clones, 94% of them singletons. The sequencing sample was made of non-Treg CD4+ T cells sorted from blood. These receptors came from a human donor in good health.

The V call is TRBV29-1, the J call TRBJ2-7; D ambiguous. Trimming shortened V by 4 bases and J by 0 bases, and 10 bases separated the two germline ends. In germline, CDR1 is SQVTM, CDR2 ANQGSEA. CDR3 length: 13 residues. The CDR3 is CSVGRPSSYEQYF. CDR3 bases: TGCAGCGTTGGACGGCCGAGCTCCTACGAGCAGTACTTC.

V usage is TRBV4-1 and J usage is TRBJ2-6, with 8 bases identical to TRBD1. CDR1 is MGHRA and CDR2 is YSYEKL in the germline V gene. The CDR3 covers 18 residues. J was trimmed by 0 bases and V by 0 bases; bases with no gene match: 4. The CDR3 DNA reads TGCGCCAGCAGCCAAGATAGGACAGGGAACTCTGGGGCCAACGTCCTGACTTTC. Encoded protein: CASSQDRTGNSGANVLTF.

The chain employs TRBV28 and TRBJ2-5; D is ambiguous. The CDR3 covers 14 residues. From germline, CDR1 is MDHEN and CDR2 SYDVKM. Trimming took 1 base from V and 5 from J, leaving 11 bases between them. The CDR3 sequence: CASSLSSVGETQYF. The CDR3 DNA is TGTGCCAGCAGTTTATCTTCTGTTGGGGAGACCCAGTACTTC.

The rearrangement links TRBV4-1 to TRBJ2-5; D possibly corresponds to TRBD2 (5 bases). CDR3 length equals 16 residues. CDR1 is MGHRA, CDR2 YSYEKL, per germline. The germline V and J ends were trimmed by 1 base and 4 bases, with 16 bases remaining between them. The DNA of the CDR3 is TGCGCCAGCAGCCAAGTTAAAAAAGGCGGAGGAGAGACCCAGTACTTC. Translation gives CASSQVKKGGGETQYF.

The chain joins TRBV9 to TRBJ2-3; no firm D call. Germline CDR1 reads SGDLS; CDR2 reads YYNGEE. V was trimmed by 3 bases and J by 6 bases, leaving 5 bases between them. The CDR3 runs 11 residues. CDR3 nucleotides: TGTGCCAGCAGCGCGGAGGATACGCAGTATTTT. This translates into CASSAEDTQYF.

The chain joins TRBV29-1 to TRBJ2-7; possible D gene TRBD2, 6 bases. CDR1 SQVTM and CDR2 ANQGSEA come from the germline V gene. The germline V and J ends were trimmed by 6 bases and 3 bases, with 18 bases remaining between them. The CDR3 runs 14 residues. For the CDR3, the DNA is TGCAGCGTGGCGACCGGGACTCACTACTACGAGCAGTACTTC. Translation: CSVATGTHYYEQYF.

The rearrangement joins TRBV12-5 to TRBJ2-5, with 11 bases that match TRBD2. J gave up 4 bases and V 7 bases, and 2 bases lay outside the gene matches. There are 13 residues in the CDR3. Germline CDR1 and CDR2: LGHNT and FRNRAP. CDR3 DNA sequence: TGTGCTAGTGCACTAGCGGGAGTAGAGACCCAGTACTTC. Translating gives CASALAGVETQYF. The variable domain in full, with the rest retrieved from reference TRBV12-5 and TRBJ2-5, is DARVTQTPRHKVTEMGQEVTMRCQPILGHNTVFWYRQTMMQGLELLAYFRNRAPLDDSGMPKDRFSAEMPDATLATLKIQPSEPRDSAVYFCASALAGVETQYFGPGTRLLVL.

The CDR3 reads CASSLEYRGAEGVPGTEAFF. Written as DNA, the CDR3 is TGTGCCAGCAGCTTAGAGTATCGGGGTGCGGAGGGGGTCCCGGGGACTGAAGCTTTCTTT. The V gene is TRBV7-8, the J gene TRBJ1-1, with D perhaps matching TRBD1 (6 bases). The CDR3 runs 20 residues. The V gene's germline CDR1 is SGHVS and CDR2 FQNEAQ. V was trimmed by 1 base and J by 5 bases, leaving 29 bases between them.

The table lists this clone with a count of one. The chain combines TRBV18 with TRBJ2-5; 11 bases line up with TRBD2. Unmatched junction bases numbered 8, after V lost 3 bases and J lost 2 bases. Germline V gives CDR1 KGHSH, CDR2 LQKENI. CDR3 length: 17 residues. The CDR3 protein is CASSPTLLAGGQETQYF. Written as DNA, the CDR3 is TGTGCCAGCTCACCGACCCTTCTAGCGGGAGGTCAAGAGACCCAGTACTTC. Drawing the rest from reference TRBV18 and TRBJ2-5, the complete variable domain is NAGVMQNPRHLVRRRGQEARLRCSPMKGHSHVYWYRQLPEEGLKFMVYLQKENIIDESGMPKERFSAEFPKEGPSILRIQQVVRGDSAAYFCASSPTLLAGGQETQYFGPGTRLLVL.

The chain has TRBV11-2 and TRBJ2-3; weak D call: TRBD2 (6 bases). Trimming took 2 bases from V and 4 from J, leaving 19 bases between them. The V gene's germline CDR1 is SGHAT and CDR2 FQNNGV. The CDR3 contains 17 residues. DNA of the CDR3: TGTGCCAGCAGCTTACGGGCGGCTACTAGCTGGGCAGATACGCAGTATTTT. Its protein product is CASSLRAATSWADTQYF.